Presented here are 28 T cell receptor beta chains from one specimen sequenced in a study of blood T cell repertoires in COVID-19. Profiling relied on immunoSEQ multiplex PCR, and the TCRdb table lists in-frame clones only, not all of them. Altogether approximately 59,000 clones are present, over 75% being singletons, with the ten largest covering about 30%. Material: peripheral blood. These receptors were collected from a man between 60 and 70 years old with COVID-19, enrolled during active disease.

V gene TRBV28 combines with J gene TRBJ1-6; maybe TRBD1 (5 bases). The CDR3 loop spans 14 amino acids. Trimming pared 6 bases from V and 7 bases from J, leaving 13 bases between. Germline-derived CDR1 and CDR2 are MDHEN and SYDVKM. CDR3 sequence reads: CASREDRGNSPLHF. The CDR3 DNA sequence: TGTGCCAGCAGGGAAGACCGGGGGAATTCACCCCTCCACTTT.

The chain has TRBV7-6 and TRBJ1-1; 11 positions agree with TRBD1. The CDR3 length is 17 residues. The germline V gene encodes CDR1 SGHVS and CDR2 FNYEAQ. V lost 1 base, J lost 1 base, and 5 bases stayed unmatched. The CDR3 is CASSLGTGGPTNTEAFF. The CDR3 DNA reads as TGTGCCAGCAGCTTAGGGACAGGGGGCCCTACGAACACTGAAGCTTTCTTT.

This clone occurred a few times. The chain is built from TRBV29-1 and TRBJ2-1; 9 bases are shared with TRBD1. The J segment lost 8 bases and the V segment lost 8 bases, leaving 13 bases of the junction unmatched. The CDR3 runs to 14 residues. CDR1 SQVTM and CDR2 ANQGSEA come from the germline V gene. CDR3 sequence (DNA): TGCAGCTCCCGAGGGTACAGGGGGCGGGATGAGCAGTTCTTC. This codes for CSSRGYRGRDEQFF.

The V gene is TRBV7-9, the J gene TRBJ2-7, with D perhaps matching TRBD2 (6 bases). This CDR3 is built from 16 residues. Trimming shortened V by 4 bases and J by 10 bases, and 26 bases separated the two germline ends. Germline CDR1 reads SEHNR; CDR2 reads FQNEAQ (reference sequence). The CDR3 sequence: CASSSGLLTATYGQYF. Written as DNA, the CDR3 is TGTGCCAGCAGCTCGGGACTCTTGACAGCTACCTACGGCCAGTACTTC.

This rearrangement joins TRBV21-1 to TRBJ2-7; the table's D gene call, TRBD2, was not cross checked with the DNA. TRBV21-1 is a pseudogene locus. CDR3 length equals 15 residues. The CDR3 protein is CASSTRREGNYEQYF. The CDR3 coding sequence is TGTGCCAGCAGCACTCGAAGGGAGGGCAACTACGAGCAGTACTTC.

The V and J genes are TRBV6-6 and TRBJ2-5; 7 nucleotides line up with TRBD1. The V and J ends lost 9 bases and 2 bases, in that order; junction bases with no gene match: 3. The CDR3 length is 12 residues. Germline assignment: CDR1 MNHNY and CDR2 SVGAGI (reference sequence). This chain's CDR3 is CASRQGQETQYF. For the CDR3, the DNA is TGTGCCAGTAGACAGGGTCAAGAGACCCAGTACTTC.

V is TRBV6-6 and J is TRBJ1-1, with 7 bases matching TRBD1. This CDR3 region has 12 residues. Germline-derived CDR1 and CDR2 are MNHNY and SVGAGI (reference sequence). With 1 base clipped from V and 11 bases from J, the junction kept 4 bases outside the gene matches. As DNA, the CDR3 is TGTGCCAGCAGTTACTGGCAGGGACAGGCTTTCTTT. Residues: CASSYWQGQAFF.

This clone was detected a few times. The V gene is TRBV2, the J gene TRBJ1-1, with TRBD1 identical over 8 bases. From germline, CDR1 is SNHLY and CDR2 FYNNEI. This CDR3 region has 16 residues. V shed 6 bases, J shed 1 base, and the junction held 10 bases outside the gene matches. CDR3 sequence: CASRESPGTGNTEAFF. The DNA for the CDR3 is TGTGCCAGCAGGGAGAGTCCCGGGACAGGGAACACTGAAGCTTTCTTT.

The chain employs TRBV18 and TRBJ2-1, with TRBD2 identical over 14 bases. With 6 bases clipped from V and 7 bases from J, the junction kept 5 bases outside the gene matches. The length of the CDR3 is 15 residues. From germline, CDR1 is KGHSH and CDR2 LQKENI. DNA for the CDR3: TGTGCCAGCTCGCCGACTAGCGGGAGGGCTAATGAGCAGTTCTTC. Translation: CASSPTSGRANEQFF.

The CDR3 nucleotides are TGTGCCAGCAGCTCCGGGACTAGCGGGCCCTACGAGCAGTACTTC. Its translation: CASSSGTSGPYEQYF. This chain connects TRBV7-2 to TRBJ2-7, with 12 bases aligning to TRBD2. Per the germline V gene, CDR1 is SGHTA and CDR2 is FQGNSA. The CDR3 extends over 15 amino acids. Trimming took 4 bases from V and 2 from J; bases not matched to a gene: 3. Filled out from reference TRBV7-2 and TRBJ2-7, the complete variable domain reads GAGVSQSPSNKVTEKGKDVELRCDPISGHTALYWYRQSLGQGLEFLIYFQGNSAPDKSGLPSDRFSAERTGGSVSTLTIQRTQQEDSAVYLCASSSGTSGPYEQYFGPGTRLTVT.

The chain carries TRBV7-6 and TRBJ2-4, with TRBD2 matching 13 bases. The V gene's germline CDR1 is SGHVS and CDR2 FNYEAQ. The junction had 7 bases not matched to a gene; V was cut back by 5 bases and J by 0 bases. The CDR3 sequence is 18 residues long. The CDR3 coding sequence is TGTGCCAGCAGCCCCGGGACTAGCGGGGCCCTAGCCAAAAACATTCAGTACTTC. Protein: CASSPGTSGALAKNIQYF.

The chain recombines TRBV25-1 with TRBJ1-1; TRBD1 might be the D (6 bases). The CDR3 has 14 amino acids. The V end was cut by 5 bases, the J end by 4 bases, with 14 bases between. Germline CDR1 and CDR2: MGHDK and SYGVNS. The CDR3 protein is CASSYTGLSTEAFF. CDR3 DNA: TGTGCCAGCAGTTACACAGGGCTGTCCACTGAAGCTTTCTTT.

CDR3 sequence: CASSPDSGQGVYYGYTF. CDR3 bases: TGTGCCAGCAGCCCTGACAGCGGACAGGGTGTTTACTATGGCTACACCTTC. The chain combines TRBV14 with TRBJ1-2; 8 bases line up with TRBD1. V gave up 4 bases and J gave up 3 bases; unmatched junction bases: 13. The CDR3 covers 17 residues. CDR1 is SGHDN and CDR2 is FVKESK in the germline V gene.

The chain links TRBV3-1 (or the pseudogene TRBV3-2) to TRBJ2-7, with D tentatively TRBD1 (6 bases). CDR3 size: 14 residues. Germline V CDR1 and CDR2: LGHDT, YNNKEL (reference sequence). V was clipped by 4 bases and J by 0 bases, with 10 bases between them. CDR3 sequence: CASSRQGSSYEQYF. CDR3 DNA: TGTGCCAGCAGCCGTCAGGGGAGCTCCTACGAGCAGTACTTC.

The CDR3 bases are TGTGCCACCCTTGAAAGGGGGCGCAGCGACGAGCAGTACTTC. Amino acid sequence: CATLERGRSDEQYF. V and J are TRBV6-5 and TRBJ2-7, with 7 bases lining up with TRBD1. V was clipped by 10 bases and J by 5 bases; unmatched bases: 14. The CDR3 has 14 residues. Germline V lookup: CDR1 MNHEY, CDR2 SVGAGI.

This rearrangement joins TRBV6-5 to TRBJ2-7, with 8 bases fitting TRBD1. The junction had 6 bases not matched to a gene; V was cut back by 2 bases and J by 3 bases. CDR3 size: 15 residues. Looked up from germline, CDR1 is MNHEY and CDR2 is SVGAGI. CDR3 amino acids: CASSYGVGQGYEQYF. CDR3 coding DNA: TGTGCCAGCAGTTACGGAGTCGGACAGGGCTACGAGCAGTACTTC.

This clone appeared a few times. This sequence joins TRBV2 and TRBJ1-4, with D perhaps TRBD1 (6 bases). This CDR3 comprises 15 residues. The germline CDR1 and CDR2 sequences are SNHLY and FYNNEI. V was trimmed by 2 bases and J by 5 bases, leaving 12 bases between them. This CDR3 is CASSEFSGVNEKLFF. In DNA, the CDR3 is TGTGCCAGCAGTGAATTCTCAGGGGTCAATGAAAAACTGTTTTTT.

The V gene is TRBV7-9, the J gene TRBJ2-2; D ambiguous. Germline CDR1 is SEHNR and CDR2 is FQNEAQ (reference sequence). CDR3 length: 11 amino acids. Trimming cost V 8 bases and J 4 bases, with 5 bases left between them. CDR3 sequence: CASLSTGELFF. The DNA for the CDR3 is TGTGCCAGCCTGAGCACCGGGGAGCTGTTTTTT.

The genes are TRBV11-2 and TRBJ2-7; D unclear. The CDR3 runs to 11 residues. Germline V gene sequence: CDR1 SGHAT, CDR2 FQNNGV. V was trimmed by 4 bases and J by 4 bases, leaving 5 bases between them. In DNA, the CDR3 is TGTGCCAGCAGCTCCGGGTACGAGCAGTACTTC. Residues: CASSSGYEQYF.

V is TRBV19 and J is TRBJ1-2; D is perhaps TRBD1 (5 bases). V lost 8 bases, J lost 8 bases, and 18 bases lay in between. The germline V gene encodes CDR1 LNHDA and CDR2 SQIVND (reference sequence). The CDR3 is made up of 13 amino acids. CDR3 region: CASVYTGGRGYTF. CDR3 coding DNA: TGTGCCAGTGTATATACCGGGGGAAGAGGCTACACCTTC.

The V gene is TRBV6-4, the J gene TRBJ2-7; TRBD1 matches 10 bases. Germline lookup yields CDR1 MRHNA and CDR2 SNTAGT. The CDR3 runs 13 residues. Losses at the gene ends were 4 bases for V and 5 bases for J; bases not matched to a gene: 2. The chain's CDR3 is CASSATGGDEQYF. The CDR3 coding sequence is TGTGCCAGCAGTGCGACAGGGGGCGACGAGCAGTACTTC.

The V call is TRBV11-3, the J call TRBJ2-2; possible D gene TRBD1, 6 bases. The ends were cut back, 5 bases at V and 6 bases at J, with 16 bases in the middle. Germline V gene sequence: CDR1 SGHNT, CDR2 YENEEA. The CDR3 is 15 residues long. CDR3 sequence (DNA): TGTGCCAGCAGCCCCAGGGCAGGGGTCCCCGGGGAGCTGTTTTTT. Translating it yields CASSPRAGVPGELFF.

The V gene is TRBV3-1 (or the pseudogene TRBV3-2), the J gene TRBJ2-1; perhaps TRBD2 as D (6 bases). Trimming removed 4 bases from V and 6 bases from J, with 10 bases in between. This CDR3 region has 13 residues. Germline assignment: CDR1 LGHDT and CDR2 YNNKEL (reference sequence). CDR3 nucleotides: TGTGCCAGCAGCCGAGCGCGGGGCAATGAGCAGTTCTTC. Its protein is CASSRARGNEQFF.

The gene calls are TRBV30 and TRBJ1-1; perhaps TRBD1 as D (5 bases). This CDR3 has 15 residues. Per the germline V gene, CDR1 is GTSNPN and CDR2 is SVGIG (reference sequence). Trimming shortened V by 4 bases and J by 6 bases, and 21 bases separated the two germline ends. The CDR3 sequence: CAWTGGGGRRSEAFF. CDR3 DNA: TGTGCCTGGACCGGGGGGGGAGGACGGCGGTCTGAAGCTTTCTTT.

V usage is TRBV5-8 and J usage is TRBJ2-7; possible D gene TRBD2, 7 bases. Germline loops: CDR1 SGHTS, CDR2 YDEGEE. The CDR3 runs to 14 residues. V was clipped by 3 bases and J by 3 bases, with 13 bases between them. This chain's CDR3 is CASSWRGGDYEQYF. In DNA form, the CDR3 reads TGTGCCAGCAGCTGGAGGGGGGGGGACTACGAGCAGTACTTC.

The gene calls are TRBV5-4 and TRBJ2-1; 10 nucleotides line up with TRBD2. CDR3 length: 19 amino acids. CDR1 and CDR2 (germline): SGHNT, YYREEE (reference sequence). Trimming at V came to 4 bases and at J to 0 bases, leaving 13 bases not matched to a gene. The CDR3 here is CASSQPSGSLGGSYNEQFF. In DNA, the CDR3 is TGTGCCAGCAGCCAGCCTAGCGGGAGCCTTGGGGGCTCCTACAATGAGCAGTTCTTC.

The CDR3 nucleotides read TGTGCCAGCAGCCAAGAGCCAGAAACCTACGAGCAGTACTTC. This sequence encodes CASSQEPETYEQYF. The chain recombines TRBV3-1 (or the pseudogene TRBV3-2) with TRBJ2-7; D not resolved. V lost 0 bases and J lost 2, with 8 bases in between. CDR1 LGHDT and CDR2 YNNKEL come from the germline V gene (reference sequence). This CDR3 comprises 14 residues.

This clone has just a few counts. CDR3: CASSLPTGKGPLHF. CDR3 nucleotide sequence: TGTGCCAGCAGCCTCCCGACAGGTAAAGGACCCCTCCACTTT. This sequence joins TRBV3-1 (or the pseudogene TRBV3-2) and TRBJ1-6; tentative D call: TRBD1 (6 bases). CDR1 is LGHDT, CDR2 YNNKEL, per germline (reference sequence). Trimming shortened V by 4 bases and J by 12 bases, and 16 bases separated the two germline ends. This CDR3 comprises 14 residues.